This passage covers 19 T cell receptor beta chains from one sample sequenced in a study of CD8+ T cells in alopecia areata. Treatment noted: oral pan-JAK inhibitor, 5-10 mg twice daily. Reverse transcription of extracted RNA yielded cDNA, which provided the sequencing template. Using immunoSEQ multiplex PCR, the repertoire was profiled, and TCRdb retains in-frame clones only, with some absent. The sample holds approximately 280,000 clones; more than 45% are singletons and the top ten take under 2%. Sequenced material: CD4+ T cells sorted from blood, taken at week 24, from a patient treated with tofacitinib. The receptors here all came from a human donor with alopecia areata.

The rearrangement uses TRBV27 and TRBJ1-1; tentatively, D is TRBD1 (6 bases). The germline V and J ends were trimmed by 2 bases and 3 bases, with 13 bases remaining between them. Germline-derived CDR1 and CDR2 are MNHEY and SMNVEV (reference sequence). This CDR3 spans 15 amino acids. CDR3 sequence: CASSLQGRGDTEAFF. The CDR3 region has the DNA TGTGCCAGCAGTTTACAGGGCAGGGGCGACACTGAAGCTTTCTTT.

The chain employs TRBV4-3 and TRBJ1-2, with TRBD1 identical over 7 bases. The CDR3 covers 13 residues. With V trimmed by 4 bases and J by 6 bases, 5 bases remained unmatched. Germline values: CDR1 LGHNA, CDR2 YSLEER. The chain's CDR3 is CASSPDREHGYTF. The CDR3 region has the DNA TGCGCCAGCAGCCCTGACAGGGAGCATGGCTACACCTTC.

J is TRBJ1-5 and V is TRBV2; 7 nucleotides agree with TRBD1. CDR3 length: 14 amino acids. Germline trimming cut 4 bases from V and 4 bases from J; bases unmatched to any gene: 4. The germline CDR1 and CDR2 sequences are SNHLY and FYNNEI. The CDR3 DNA sequence: TGTGCCAGCAGTGGTCCAGGGGGAAATCAGCCCCAGCATTTT. The encoded protein is CASSGPGGNQPQHF.

Written as DNA, the CDR3 is TGCAGCGCCGATAGGAGACAGGGAAACACCATATATTTT. This encodes CSADRRQGNTIYF. The chain combines TRBV29-1 with TRBJ1-3; D is possibly TRBD1 (5 bases). V lost 7 bases to trimming and J lost 4 bases, with 14 bases between them. Germline loops: CDR1 SQVTM, CDR2 ANQGSEA. The length of the CDR3 is 13 residues.

This sequence joins TRBV29-1 and TRBJ2-5, with 9 bases that match TRBD2. Germline lookup yields CDR1 SQVTM and CDR2 ANQGSEA. Unmatched junction bases numbered 5, after V lost 5 bases and J lost 4 bases. The CDR3 spans 13 residues. CDR3 residues: CSVTGTSSETQYF. CDR3 nucleotide sequence: TGCAGCGTTACTGGGACTAGCTCAGAGACCCAGTACTTC.

V is TRBV5-1 and J is TRBJ2-1; D gene ambiguous. The ends were cut back, 4 bases at V and 8 bases at J, with 19 bases in the middle. This CDR3 region has 15 residues. From germline, CDR1 is SGHRS and CDR2 YFSETQ. The CDR3 protein is CASSPQPRPTDEQFF. Here the CDR3 DNA reads TGCGCCAGCAGCCCCCAGCCACGTCCGACGGATGAGCAGTTCTTC.

This sequence joins TRBV28 and TRBJ1-6; D is undetermined. The germline V and J ends were trimmed by 6 bases and 8 bases, with 17 bases remaining between them. Germline loops: CDR1 MDHEN, CDR2 SYDVKM. The CDR3 covers 15 residues. The CDR3: CASSSRGPTYSPLHF. The CDR3 DNA sequence: TGTGCCAGCAGCTCGAGAGGTCCGACCTATTCACCCCTCCACTTT.

J is TRBJ1-2 and V is TRBV29-1, with D possibly being TRBD1 (5 bases). V lost 4 bases to trimming and J lost 0 bases, with 12 bases between them. The CDR3 covers 14 residues. Germline CDR1 reads SQVTM; CDR2 reads ANQGSEA. The CDR3 region is CSVANRLANYGYTF. The CDR3 coding sequence is TGCAGCGTTGCCAACAGGCTAGCTAACTATGGCTACACCTTC. The complete variable domain, with remaining parts taken from reference TRBV29-1 and TRBJ1-2, reads SAVISQKPSRDICQRGTSLTIQCQVDSQVTMMFWYRQQPGQSLTLIATANQGSEATYESGFVIDKFPISRPNLTFSTLTVSNMSPEDSSIYLCSVANRLANYGYTFGSGTRLTVV.

The chain's CDR3 is CASSPGTGYNEQFF. The CDR3 bases are TGTGCCAGCAGCCCCGGGACGGGGTACAATGAGCAGTTCTTC. The rearrangement uses TRBV11-2 and TRBJ2-1; D may correspond to TRBD1 or TRBD2 (5 bases each). V was shortened by 5 bases and J by 4 bases, with 12 bases between the two germline ends. The CDR3 runs 14 residues. Germline CDR1 is SGHAT and CDR2 is FQNNGV.

Remarks on this clone: Other DNA sequences in the same sample also yield this CDR3. The chain is built from TRBV29-1 and TRBJ1-1; D gene unclear. Germline-derived CDR1 and CDR2 are SQVTM and ANQGSEA. The CDR3 covers 10 residues. The germline V and J ends were trimmed by 7 bases and 1 base, with 4 bases remaining between them. This CDR3 is CSARNTEAFF. The CDR3 bases are TGCAGCGCGAGGAACACTGAAGCTTTCTTT.

With respect to this clone: The sample contains more than one DNA sequence encoding this CDR3. The V and J genes are TRBV7-2 and TRBJ2-5, with D tentatively TRBD1 or TRBD2 (6 bases each). Trimming cost V 6 bases and J 4 bases, with 12 bases left between them. CDR1 is SGHTA, CDR2 FQGNSA, per germline. CDR3 size: 13 residues. The chain's CDR3 is CASRRGEGETQYF. Written as DNA, the CDR3 is TGTGCCAGCAGGAGGGGGGAAGGAGAGACCCAGTACTTC.

Relative to its sample, this clone is medium-sized. The V call is TRBV7-2, the J call TRBJ2-2; TRBD1 aligns across 7 bases. Trimming cost V 5 bases and J 6 bases; bases outside gene matches: 9. The CDR3 extends over 15 amino acids. In germline, CDR1 is SGHTA, CDR2 FQGNSA. The CDR3 DNA follows: TGTGCCAGCAGCGCCGACAGGGCTGTCCCCGGGGAGCTGTTTTTT. Its translation: CASSADRAVPGELFF.

This clone was seen once. This chain links TRBV29-1 with TRBJ2-1; D is uncertain. Between the trimmed V and J ends, which lost 5 bases and 0 bases, there was a span of 5 bases. The CDR3 consists of 12 residues. CDR1 and CDR2 from the germline V gene are SQVTM and ANQGSEA. The CDR3 DNA follows: TGCAGCGTTCATGGCTCCTACAATGAGCAGTTCTTC. It specifies CSVHGSYNEQFF.

The gene calls are TRBV11-3 and TRBJ2-1; the D gene is possibly TRBD2 (6 bases). V lost 5 bases to trimming and J lost 6 bases, with 14 bases between them. CDR3 length equals 14 residues. Germline V gene data show CDR1 as SGHNT and CDR2 as YENEEA. CDR3 loop: CASSGLRGGNEQFF. CDR3 sequence (DNA): TGTGCCAGCAGCGGGCTTCGGGGAGGCAATGAGCAGTTCTTC.

The chain employs TRBV4-1 and TRBJ1-1; D is uncertain. The germline V and J ends were trimmed by 6 bases and 1 base, with 3 bases remaining between them. The length of the CDR3 is 11 residues. From germline, CDR1 is MGHRA and CDR2 YSYEKL. CDR3 nucleotides: TGCGCCAGCAGTTCGAACACTGAAGCTTTCTTT. Protein: CASSSNTEAFF.

V and J are TRBV29-1 and TRBJ2-3, with 7 nucleotides matching TRBD1. The CDR3 extends over 12 amino acids. Germline V gene lookup returns CDR1 SQVTM and CDR2 ANQGSEA. After removal of 6 bases from V and 4 bases from J, the junction contained 4 bases not matched to a gene. The CDR3 nucleotides are TGCAGCGTGCTCAGGGGGTCAGATACGCAGTATTTT. It translates to CSVLRGSDTQYF.

This clone appeared a few times. The gene calls are TRBV7-2 and TRBJ1-1; 8 bases agree with TRBD1. The germline CDR1 and CDR2 sequences are SGHTA and FQGNSA. The V segment lost 5 bases and the J segment 5 bases; nucleotides outside the gene matches: 7. There are 14 residues in the CDR3. The DNA of the CDR3 is TGTGCCAGCAGCCACCAGGGGGCGCGTACTGAAGCTTTCTTT. This encodes CASSHQGARTEAFF. Together with reference TRBV7-2 and TRBJ1-1, the CDR3 gives the full variable domain: GAGVSQSPSNKVTEKGKDVELRCDPISGHTALYWYRQSLGQGLEFLIYFQGNSAPDKSGLPSDRFSAERTGGSVSTLTIQRTQQEDSAVYLCASSHQGARTEAFFGQGTRLTVV.

The chain employs TRBV29-1 and TRBJ2-5, with 7 positions matching TRBD1. Germline trimming cut 7 bases from V and 5 bases from J; bases unmatched to any gene: 13. Germline V CDR1 and CDR2: SQVTM, ANQGSEA. This CDR3 has 14 residues. Here the CDR3 DNA reads TGCAGCGGCATTGCAGGGGGATCAATCGAGACCCAGTACTTC. Amino acids: CSGIAGGSIETQYF.

The rearrangement links TRBV5-4 to TRBJ1-2, with D tentatively TRBD1 (5 bases). The germline CDR1 and CDR2 sequences are SGHNT and YYREEE (reference sequence). Trimming removed 2 bases from V and 5 bases from J, with 7 bases in between. The CDR3 runs 12 residues. CDR3 sequence (DNA): TGTGCCAGCAGCTTCCAGGGTTATGGCTACACCTTC. This gives the protein CASSFQGYGYTF.